The 21 T cell receptor beta chains below were found in one sample sequenced in a study of blood T cells in healthy people across ages. Using a J-beta primer mix together with a sample-barcoded 5' primer, a second PCR was run for roughly 6 to 11 cycles. Using its own MiXCR run on the 5' RACE reads, TCRdb lists one record per CDR3 protein. The repertoire includes around 1,800,000 distinct CDR3 sequences, more than 35% of them detected once, and around 23% sits in the top ten. Material: blood. These receptors were obtained from a human donor in good health.

The chain employs TRBV6-2 or TRBV6-3 and TRBJ2-1; the D is unclear. The CDR3 consists of 14 residues. Germline V lookup: CDR1 MNHEY, CDR2 SVGEGT. The germline V and J ends were trimmed by 5 bases and 5 bases, with 13 bases remaining between them. In DNA, the CDR3 is TGTGCCAGCAGTAAACCTCACATGGACAATGAGCAGTTCTTC. This sequence encodes CASSKPHMDNEQFF.

The genes are TRBV5-1 and TRBJ2-3; TRBD2 aligns across 10 bases. CDR3 length: 18 residues. Per the germline V gene, CDR1 is SGHRS and CDR2 is YFSETQ. Trimming removed 1 base from V and 7 bases from J; junction bases left unmatched: 15. The CDR3 nucleotides read TGCGCCAGCAGCTTGTGGCTAGCGGGGGCCGGGGGCGGGAATACGCAGTATTTT. Its protein is CASSLWLAGAGGGNTQYF.

This clonotype appeared many times. This sequence joins TRBV7-2 and TRBJ2-7; D remains unclear. Trimming shortened V by 3 bases and J by 2 bases, and 8 bases separated the two germline ends. This CDR3 is built from 13 residues. Germline V gene lookup returns CDR1 SGHTA and CDR2 FQGNSA. CDR3 region: CASSLGIAYEQYF. Here the CDR3 DNA reads TGTGCCAGCAGCTTGGGGATTGCCTACGAGCAGTACTTC.

The chain carries TRBV28 and TRBJ1-2; D remains ambiguous. V was cut by 9 bases and J by 2 bases, with 7 bases left in between. Germline values: CDR1 MDHEN, CDR2 SYDVKM. CDR3 size: 11 residues. The CDR3, as DNA: TGTGCCAGTAGACAAAACTATGGCTACACCTTC. Translated: CASRQNYGYTF.

The chain has TRBV7-2 and TRBJ1-5, with D possibly being TRBD1 (6 bases). Germline V gene sequence: CDR1 SGHTA, CDR2 FQGNSA. V was clipped by 0 bases and J by 4 bases, with 16 bases between them. The CDR3 runs to 17 residues. CDR3 nucleotides: TGTGCCAGCAGCTTAGCGTTCAGGGGAGAGGGAAATCAGCCCCAGCATTTT. Amino acids: CASSLAFRGEGNQPQHF.

V gene TRBV7-9 combines with J gene TRBJ2-5; TRBD2 agrees at 7 bases. The CDR3 runs to 15 residues. Trimming cost V 5 bases and J 5 bases; bases outside gene matches: 11. In germline, CDR1 is SEHNR, CDR2 FQNEAQ (reference sequence). This CDR3 reads CASSPPLAAGETQYF. CDR3 bases: TGTGCCAGCAGCCCTCCCCTAGCGGCCGGGGAGACCCAGTACTTC.

The V gene is TRBV14, the J gene TRBJ2-5; no clear D gene. This CDR3 has 15 amino acids. Germline V CDR1 and CDR2: SGHDN, FVKESK. V lost 1 base, J lost 2 bases, and 11 bases lay in between. The CDR3 sequence is CASSQGQIVQETQYF. The CDR3 DNA reads TGTGCCAGCAGCCAAGGTCAGATAGTACAAGAGACCCAGTACTTC.

The gene calls are TRBV11-3 and TRBJ2-7; unclear D gene. Trimming removed 3 bases from V and 0 bases from J, with 21 bases in between. CDR1 is SGHNT and CDR2 is YENEEA in the germline V gene. The CDR3 runs to 18 residues. The CDR3 region has the DNA TGTGCCAGCAGCTTCGACGGCCGACTCTCAGACCCCTCCTACGAGCAGTACTTC. Protein: CASSFDGRLSDPSYEQYF. Using reference TRBV11-3 and TRBJ2-7 for the parts outside the CDR3, the full variable domain is EAGVVQSPRYKIIEKKQPVAFWCNPISGHNTLYWYLQNLGQGPELLIRYENEEAVDDSQLPKDRFSAERLKGVDSTLKIQPAELGDSAVYLCASSFDGRLSDPSYEQYFGPGTRLTVT.

This clonotype came up a few times. A much larger clone is a single base away; this may be a read error. V and J are TRBV5-1 and TRBJ2-3; D perhaps matches TRBD1 (6 bases). Trimming pared 7 bases from V and 1 base from J, leaving 13 bases between. From germline, CDR1 is SGHRS and CDR2 YFSETQ. The CDR3 loop spans 14 amino acids. The CDR3: CASGYRVRTDTQYF. In DNA form, the CDR3 reads TGCGCCAGCGGCTACAGGGTGCGCACAGATACGCAGTATTTT.

This rearrangement joins TRBV15 to TRBJ2-1, with D uncertain. Germline V gene sequence: CDR1 LNHNV, CDR2 YYDKDF (reference sequence). V was clipped by 2 bases and J by 9 bases, with 8 bases between them. This CDR3 region has 12 residues. Here the CDR3 DNA reads TGTGCCACCAGCAGATCGCACGGTGAGCAGTTCTTC. It yields the protein CATSRSHGEQFF.

Written as DNA, the CDR3 is TGCAGTGCTAGAGATGTATGGGGGTCCGAGCAGTTCTTC. Amino acids: CSARDVWGSEQFF. The chain is built from TRBV20-1 and TRBJ2-1, with D perhaps matching TRBD1 or TRBD2 (5 bases each). V was cut by 0 bases and J by 10 bases, with 13 bases left in between. The CDR3 loop spans 13 amino acids. CDR1 is DFQATT and CDR2 is SNEGSKA in the germline V gene (reference sequence).

Ten or more counts support this clonotype. The J gene is TRBJ2-7, the V gene TRBV29-1, with a tentative D call TRBD1 (5 bases). Germline CDR1 reads SQVTM; CDR2 reads ANQGSEA. The CDR3 has 12 amino acids. The V end lost 3 bases, the J end lost 9 bases, and 15 bases lay between the germline ends. The CDR3 nucleotides read TGCAGCGTTGAGGGGCAGGGCACCATGCAGTACTTC. Translated, it gives CSVEGQGTMQYF.

V gene TRBV4-3 combines with J gene TRBJ1-4, with 7 nucleotides matching TRBD1. Trimming removed 3 bases from V and 10 bases from J; junction bases left unmatched: 14. Germline V gene lookup returns CDR1 LGHNA and CDR2 YSLEER. This CDR3 contains 16 residues. The CDR3 coding sequence is TGCGCCAGCAGCCAGGATCGAGGGGGCTCGATAGGAAAACTGTTTTTT. It translates to CASSQDRGGSIGKLFF.

The chain couples TRBV28 to TRBJ2-3; TRBD1 matches 7 bases. The V gene end was trimmed by 8 bases and the J gene end by 5 bases; junction bases not matched to a gene: 10. There are 14 residues in the CDR3. Germline CDR1 is MDHEN and CDR2 is SYDVKM. CDR3 residues: CASGRTGVVDTQYF. The CDR3 DNA sequence: TGTGCCAGCGGAAGAACAGGGGTCGTAGATACGCAGTATTTT.

This clonotype appeared a few times. The chain recombines TRBV3-1 with TRBJ1-5; D remains ambiguous. This CDR3 is 15 amino acids long. Germline V gene sequence: CDR1 LGHDT, CDR2 YNNKEL (reference sequence). Trimming took 0 bases from V and 7 from J, leaving 13 bases between them. CDR3 amino acids: CASSQDSTRVQPQHF. Here the CDR3 DNA reads TGTGCCAGCAGCCAAGATTCGACAAGGGTCCAGCCCCAGCATTTT.

Here the CDR3 reads CASSLDPDRVNEQFF. For the CDR3, the DNA is TGTGCCAGCAGTTTAGATCCGGACAGGGTCAATGAGCAGTTCTTC. The rearrangement uses TRBV12-3 or TRBV12-4 and TRBJ2-1; TRBD1 matches at 8 bases. J gave up 6 bases and V 1 base, and 5 bases lay outside the gene matches. This CDR3 is 15 amino acids long.

This clonotype occurred many times. The chain is built from TRBV4-3 and TRBJ2-3; D is uncertain. Germline CDR1 LGHNA, CDR2 YSLEER. The CDR3 is 13 residues long. The germline V and J ends were trimmed by 0 bases and 4 bases, with 5 bases remaining between them. In nucleotides, the CDR3 is TGCGCCAGCAGCCAAGATAGATCAGATACGCAGTATTTT. This gives the protein CASSQDRSDTQYF.

V gene TRBV6-2 or TRBV6-3 combines with J gene TRBJ2-3; possibly TRBD2 for D (6 bases). Per germline, CDR1 MNHEY and CDR2 SVGEGT. Deletions cut 6 bases from V and 1 base from J, with 14 bases between. This CDR3 contains 15 residues. CDR3 region: CASRGRRGGTDTQYF. In nucleotides, the CDR3 is TGTGCCAGCAGAGGAAGGCGGGGCGGCACAGATACGCAGTATTTT.

This sequence joins TRBV6-2 or TRBV6-3 and TRBJ2-5, with D hard to call. The CDR3 consists of 13 residues. Germline CDR1 and CDR2: MNHEY and SVGEGT. The V gene lost 6 bases and the J gene lost 4 bases, with 12 bases spanning the gap. CDR3: CASRPPGGETQYF. In DNA, the CDR3 is TGTGCCAGCAGACCGCCGGGCGGAGAGACCCAGTACTTC.

The chain links TRBV7-6 to TRBJ1-5; D possibly corresponds to TRBD1 (5 bases). The V gene's germline CDR1 is SGHVS and CDR2 FNYEAQ. The CDR3 has 15 amino acids. V was pared by 5 bases and J by 3 bases, with 14 bases between. Written as DNA, the CDR3 is TGTGCCAGCAGCCCGGGGGTCGGGGCCAATCAGCCCCAGCATTTT. It encodes CASSPGVGANQPQHF. Supplemented by reference TRBV7-6 and TRBJ1-5, the full variable domain reads GAGVSQSPRYKVTKRGQDVALRCDPISGHVSLYWYRQALGQGPEFLTYFNYEAQQDKSGLPNDRFSAERPEGSISTLTIQRTEQRDSAMYRCASSPGVGANQPQHFGDGTRLSIL.

The rearrangement links TRBV27 to TRBJ2-7; D not resolved. Trimming removed 0 bases from V and 5 bases from J, with 8 bases in between. Germline lookup yields CDR1 MNHEY and CDR2 SMNVEV (reference sequence). This CDR3 has 13 amino acids. This chain's CDR3 is CASSLSSWDEQYF. The CDR3, as DNA: TGTGCCAGCAGTTTATCATCCTGGGACGAGCAGTACTTC.